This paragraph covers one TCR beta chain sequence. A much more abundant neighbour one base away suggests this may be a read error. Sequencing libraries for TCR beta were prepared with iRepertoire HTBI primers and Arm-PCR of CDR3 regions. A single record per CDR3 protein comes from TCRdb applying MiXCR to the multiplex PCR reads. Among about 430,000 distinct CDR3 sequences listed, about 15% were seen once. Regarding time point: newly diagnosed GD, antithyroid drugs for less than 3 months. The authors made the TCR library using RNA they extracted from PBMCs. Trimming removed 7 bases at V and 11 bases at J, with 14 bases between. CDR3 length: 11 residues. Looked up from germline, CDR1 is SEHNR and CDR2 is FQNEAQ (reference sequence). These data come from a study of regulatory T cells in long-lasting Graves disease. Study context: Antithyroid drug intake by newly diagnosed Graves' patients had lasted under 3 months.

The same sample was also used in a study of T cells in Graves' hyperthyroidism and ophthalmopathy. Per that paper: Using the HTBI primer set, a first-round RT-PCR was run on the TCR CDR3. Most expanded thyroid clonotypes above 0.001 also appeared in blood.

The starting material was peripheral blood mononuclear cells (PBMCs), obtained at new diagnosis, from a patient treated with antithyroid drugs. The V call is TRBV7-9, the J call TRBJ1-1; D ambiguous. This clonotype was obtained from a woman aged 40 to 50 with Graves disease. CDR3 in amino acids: CASIRQTYAFF. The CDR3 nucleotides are TGTGCCAGCATCCGACAAACATATGCTTTCTTT.